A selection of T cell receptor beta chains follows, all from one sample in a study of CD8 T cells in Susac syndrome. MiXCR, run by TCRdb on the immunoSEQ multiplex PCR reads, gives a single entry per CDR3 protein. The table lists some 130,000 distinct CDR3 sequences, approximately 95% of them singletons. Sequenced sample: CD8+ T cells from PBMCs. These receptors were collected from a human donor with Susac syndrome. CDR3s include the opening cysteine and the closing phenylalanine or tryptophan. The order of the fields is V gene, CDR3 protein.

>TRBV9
CASSPEQVNTEAFF
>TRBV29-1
CSAREANTEAFF
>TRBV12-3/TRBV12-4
CASSPGLAGGVNEQFF
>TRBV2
CASSLTVAKNIQYF
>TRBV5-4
CASSLVELDTQYF
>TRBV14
CASSLLSGVNNEQFF
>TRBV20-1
CSARGTSGSPDTQYF
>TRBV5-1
CASSPRTSENIQYF
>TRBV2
CASRTSGAGTEAFF
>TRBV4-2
CASSQDLLSLAGAYEQYF
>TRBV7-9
CASSLAGAMNTEAFF
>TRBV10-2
CASSEGVRGDGYTF
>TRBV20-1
CSATPTSGSSYNEQFF
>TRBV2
CASSGGVSSYNEQFF
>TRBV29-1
CSEDRGGNEQFF
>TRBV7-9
CASSSGARPDTQYF
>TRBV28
CASSYHGRREQYF
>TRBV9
CASCANSSGPRETQYF
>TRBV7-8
CASSNSGSHDEQYF
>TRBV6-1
CASSPDRGLAKNIQYF
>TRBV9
CASKNRDTEAFF
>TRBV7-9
CASSLRDSGGEQYF
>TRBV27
CASGSTDEQYF
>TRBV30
CAVDRGTYEQYF
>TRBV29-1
CSFQEGGSGELFF
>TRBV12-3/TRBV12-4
CASRQMPPKGKDGYTF
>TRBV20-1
CSARAVNEQFF
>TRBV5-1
CASSLAASEQYF
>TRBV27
CASSLSEGSQPQHF
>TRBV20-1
CSARDRPGDSGAGGNSYNEQFF
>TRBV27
CASSLWGNSYEQYF
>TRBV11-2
CASSIGTVNTEAFF
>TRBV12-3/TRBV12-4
CASSGQGYTF
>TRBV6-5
CASRTTGTPYTEAFF
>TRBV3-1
CASSQERWSTSNTGELFF
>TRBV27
CASSLGPGSPYEQYF
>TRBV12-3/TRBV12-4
CASSSDPYGYTF
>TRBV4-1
CASTPRWPQANEQFF
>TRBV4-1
CASSQVSASGSDEQYF
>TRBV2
CASIYIGVTEAFF
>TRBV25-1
CASSEKASPGTEAFF
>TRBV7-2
CASSLVGQVSGNTIYF
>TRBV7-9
CASSLVNRIFDNEQFF
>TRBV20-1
CSARARDEKLFF
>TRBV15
CATSSRTSGRYNEQFF
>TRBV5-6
CASSPTLGGAYNEQFF
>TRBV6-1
CASSEGGGLEETQYF
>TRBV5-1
CASSVGLNTGELFF
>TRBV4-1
CASSQDLVTSSYEQYF
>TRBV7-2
CASFHLADGRAFEQFF
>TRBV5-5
CASSQGLAASYEQYF
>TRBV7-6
CASSLDLPPYEQYF
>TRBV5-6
CASSQIDRTNTGELFF
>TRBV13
CASSLVGTSHNEQFF
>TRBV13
CASSSPTGNTEAFF
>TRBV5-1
CASSSEPGPTFYEQYF
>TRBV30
CAWSAPEKLAGEGEQYF
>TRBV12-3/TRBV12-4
CASSLSGSTNTEAFF
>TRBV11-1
CASSWTGGDETQYF
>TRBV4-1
CASSQFAALRYEQYF